This T cell receptor (beta chain) stems from a study of cytomegalovirus exposure and HLA in healthy donors listed by TCRdb under 2017. In terms of the full investigation: An earlier analysis of roughly 610 of the donors reported approximately 260 Gb of sequence data and around 110 million unique TCR beta sequences obtained from 150 million to 200 million T cells. An early release that covered some 630 HLA-typed donors contained 250 to 350 gigabases of sequencing data and tens of millions of unique TCR sequences. Of the roughly 410 genotyped donors, approximately 80% were placed in the genetic ancestry cluster associated with self-reported Caucasian donors. The study aimed to test whether signatures of past pathogen exposure could be identified by cataloging public T cell receptors. The study profiled the T cell repertoires of more than 500 subjects by immunosequencing and related them to cytomegalovirus serostatus. Besides the first cohort of approximately 670 subjects, a separate validation cohort made up of 95 to 150 different subjects was used. To predict cytomegalovirus infection status, the study combined high-throughput TCR immunosequencing, statistical association of individual TCRs with disease status, and machine learning. A later analysis re-examined previously published TCR beta repertoires from roughly 720 donors and added high-resolution HLA genotyping to investigate patterns of TCR occurrence. Rather than drawing on any new phenotypic data, the later analysis identified candidate immune exposures from TCR beta sequences and the way those sequences occurred across donors. To decide whether each TCR beta V gene segment behaved as functional or pseudogenic, an earlier analysis of fewer than 750 of the donors relied on high-throughput TCR beta sequencing. Donor age, sex, ethnicity and CMV serostatus were compiled alongside the repertoire data. Genome-wide SNP genotypes for about three fifths of the roughly 670 donors were used in a later genetic analysis, which treated that subset as a discovery cohort. All discovery cohort repertoires had been generated using a single sequencing platform. HLA typing included class I and class II loci at four-digit resolution. The number of typed donors differed by locus: 629-630 for A, B, C, DRB1 and DQB1; approximately 530 for DQA1; around 580 for DPA1; and 450 to 480 for DPB1. Because of strong linkage in the cohort, roughly 5 DR-DQ haplotypes were treated as single units for association and clustering. Among some 400 genotyped donors of the cohort, an average of approximately 200,000 unique TCR beta nucleotide sequences was sequenced per donor, of which about 19% were non-productive. Results and caveats for the whole study, not just this receptor: HLA typing was unavailable for some donors at each locus, so association tests used only the typed subset. The classifier was reported to diagnose cytomegalovirus status with high specificity and sensitivity in both the original cohort and the validation cohort. According to a later analysis, TCR association rates differed among HLA loci, with DRB1 alleles showing the most associated TCRs and HLA-C alleles showing the fewest. Because counts were too low, more than 15 rarely observed V segments, including chromosome 9 orphons, were excluded from the earlier analysis of around 590 of the donors. In vitro tests confirmed that a few of the cytomegalovirus-associated TCR beta chains recognize cytomegalovirus antigens. According to a later analysis, parvovirus B19, influenza, CMV and Epstein-Barr virus appeared linked to several top co-occurrence clusters. In an earlier analysis of approximately 590 of the donors, most TCR beta V segments were observed in productive rearrangements about 87% or about 30% of the time, broadly matching IMGT annotations. In this cohort, only TCR beta chains were sequenced, and detectable features were limited by the absence of alpha or paired-chain data. Compared with the approximately 700-donor mean, donors in an Asian-associated ancestry cluster had fewer N-insertions in productive TCRs, according to a later genetic analysis. The study listed approximately 150 TCR beta chains as associated with cytomegalovirus. CMV serostatus was the only immune exposure information available for the cohort. In a later analysis, HLA-associated TCR beta chains were found to be more clonally expanded and to have lower generation probabilities than equally common non-associated chains. According to a later analysis, most CMV-associated TCR beta chains appeared to be HLA-restricted, and the HLA associations seemed to be driven largely by CMV exposure. Some IMGT-functional V segments, including TRBV6-2 and TRBV6-3, could not be distinguished by the 87-base-pair reads and were therefore excluded. While some public TCRs were present in many individuals, most TCR sequences turned up only very rarely across donors. A further reported finding was that TCR beta sequences accurately predicted the HLA-A and HLA-B alleles for most subjects in the first cohort. Linkage disequilibrium might explain the correlated functional status among segregating V segments, but an unknown experimental factor could not be ruled out. Presence/absence analyses assumed roughly uniform sequencing depth across donors, an assumption that may not hold. In a later genetic analysis, a missense DCLRE1C variant was associated with V-gene and J-gene trimming of TCR beta chains, and the association was replicated in an independent cohort. According to the authors, the approach could potentially be generalized to other disease states and immunological phenotypes. A cluster of highly shared sequence variants was judged likely to represent a technical artifact of the sequencing pipeline. In a later analysis, some 18,000 TCR beta sequences were associated with specific HLA alleles at a false discovery rate of 0.05. Assigning TCR associations to individual alleles was difficult when HLA alleles, especially DR and DQ, strongly co-occurred.

Concerning this clone itself: The antigen this receptor binds is unknown. No qualities accompany the bases; no much larger clone lies one base away.

The protocol used for the library was the immunoSEQ multiplex PCR assay. For the multiplex PCR, a mixture combining 60 forward primers for TCR Vbeta segments and 13 reverse primers for TCR Jbeta segments was used. The CDR3 region of rearranged TCR beta genes was amplified from genomic DNA by a multiplex PCR assay. On the Illumina HiSeq System, the amplified TCR beta libraries were sequenced as 87-base-pair reads. For the original study's pipeline: A later analysis counted about 76 million unique TCR beta chains across the 666 repertoires, and around 9.9 million of these chains were shared by at least two donors. Raw reads were error-corrected and collapsed into unique sequences with a nearest-neighbor algorithm that merged closely related sequences to remove PCR and sequencing errors. To assign V, D and J gene segments, CDR3 sequences were aligned to IMGT reference sequences. For a sequence to be retained, a match of at least six nucleotides was required to both a V gene segment and a J gene segment. Rearrangements were called productive when the CDR3 lacked stop codons and stayed in frame with V and J; all others were non-productive. CDR3 was defined according to IMGT convention as the region running from the second conserved V-encoded cysteine to the conserved J-encoded phenylalanine. The earlier analysis of a few hundred of the donors excluded sequences that lacked an unambiguous match to a single V gene segment. In an earlier analysis of several hundred of the donors, V segments were called functional above 56.7% productive rearrangements and were called segregating when the between-donor standard deviation exceeded 5%. To diagnose cytomegalovirus status from the catalog of TCR beta chain sequences, a statistical classification framework was built. A later analysis assigned V and J genes by comparing TCR nucleotide sequences with IMGT/GENE-DB human TR gene sequences. A later analysis assigned CDR3 sequences and most-parsimonious VDJ recombination scenarios with the TCRdist pipeline. In a later analysis, each TCR beta chain was defined by its CDR3 amino acid sequence together with its V-gene family, and reads without a unique V-gene family were excluded. In a later analysis, 500 to 650 highly shared, low-generation-probability nucleotide sequences were removed to address suspected cross-contamination and a sequencing artifact. A later analysis calculated a clonal expansion index for each public chain from normalized within-repertoire ranks of inferred template counts. Generation probabilities in a later analysis came from a VDJ recombination model fitted to out-of-frame rearrangements, and those results were checked against IGoR. In a later analysis, TCR-TCR, TCR-HLA and TCR-CMV co-occurrence was scored with hypergeometric tests, and a repertoire-size bias correction was applied to TCR pairs. A later analysis estimated false discovery rates by permuting HLA or CMV assignments 20 times. In a later analysis, co-occurring TCRs were grouped with DBSCAN, and TCRdist sequence similarity was added when clustering was performed within HLA-allele-positive subsets. For co-occurrence clustering, repertoires with fewer than 30,000 or more than 120,000 public chains were excluded, along with several repertoires with anomalous nucleotide sharing. TCRdb obtained this table from immuneACCESS and retained in-frame rearrangements with V and J assigned. These tables miss some clones; where compared with another copy, unresolved V genes account for less than half of the shortfall, and the remainder is unexplained. Clone size and the V and J calls come from that table; the DNA yielded D and trimming. Present in this sample are roughly 150,000 clones, about 84% of which were seen just once. The ten largest account for 5% to 7.5% of the sample.

The cohort consisted of 670 or so healthy bone marrow donors. Cohort members were all nominally healthy when sampled, although unrecorded immune exposures were likely present. The donor was CMV seropositive and was included in the group of approximately 300 seropositive cohort members. Every donor gave a peripheral blood sample, and the peripheral blood mononuclear cells from that sample were used for TCR beta sequencing. The Qiagen DNeasy Blood Extraction Kit was used to extract genomic DNA from the blood cell samples. In the germline V gene (reference sequence), CDR1 corresponds to LNHDA and CDR2 to SQIVND. The junction shows trimming of 5 bases on V and 2 bases on J, plus 13 bases between the germline ends. From the cysteine through the phenylalanine, the CDR3 covers 15 amino acids. Only the CDR3 DNA is retained, 45 bases long and in frame from the first base.

This chain joins TRBV19 to TRBJ2-1; the D gene lacks a confident call. The source of this sequence is a woman aged 40 to 50 in good health and CMV-seropositive. The sequenced sample was PBMCs. For the CDR3, the sequence is CASSASEWPYNEQFF. The nucleotide sequence reads TGTGCCAGTAGTGCAAGCGAGTGGCCCTACAATGAGCAGTTCTTC.